This T cell receptor beta chain was sequenced for a study of control samples from healthy donors and cancer patients. Some clones are missing from TCRdb's copy, which holds only in-frame ones; the method was immunoSEQ multiplex PCR. The table shows approximately 120,000 clones, with 90% occurring only once. Trimming stripped 5 bases from V and 6 bases from J, with 13 bases between. The CDR3 length is 13 residues. The source of this sequence is a human donor in good health. The donor label of this sample is uncertain. J is TRBJ2-5 and V is TRBV12-3 or TRBV12-4; D possibly uses TRBD1 or TRBD2 (6 bases each). Sequencing was performed on blood. The CDR3 DNA reads TGTGCCAGCAGTCCGGGGGCAGTGAAGACCCAGTACTTC. It yields the protein CASSPGAVKTQYF.